The source of this T cell receptor (beta chain) is a study of T cell responses to AZD1222 COVID-19 vaccine. Study-wide findings and caveats: Females made up more of the donors, who were largely white British, and clonal diversity may have come out too low.

CDR1 and CDR2 from the germline V gene are SGHTA and FQGNSA. This CDR3 contains 12 residues. The V and J ends lost 2 bases and 8 bases respectively, with 9 bases between them. Method: immunoSEQ multiplex PCR; TCRdb's copy keeps in-frame clones and lacks some. This table holds roughly 100,000 clones, about four fifths found once. Of note for this clone: Its antigen is still unknown.

The receptor was derived from an adult in good health. Here the sequenced sample was peripheral blood, taken on day 0 of AZD1222 vaccination. J is TRBJ1-2 and V is TRBV7-2; D gene ambiguous. The CDR3 is CASSLTLGGYTF. The CDR3 DNA reads TGTGCCAGCAGCTTAACTTTGGGCGGCTACACCTTC.